These 27 T cell receptor beta chains were sequenced from one sample in a study of lymphopenia after photon versus proton radiotherapy. Sequencing was performed with immunoSEQ multiplex PCR; in TCRdb, only in-frame clones are kept and a portion is missing. The table shows fewer than 45,000 clones, with around 84% occurring only once. The specimen comprised peripheral blood, sampled from a patient treated with proton-based radiotherapy. These receptor sequences come from a woman aged 70-85 years with pancreatic cancer. Some clones in this sample may be carry-over from other donors' samples.

The V call is TRBV7-2, the J call TRBJ2-7, with TRBD1 matching 9 bases. J gave up 3 bases and V 5 bases, and 8 bases lay outside the gene matches. CDR1 and CDR2 (germline): SGHTA, FQGNSA. The CDR3 extends over 15 amino acids. The CDR3 is CASSPRDRVVYEQYF. The DNA for the CDR3 is TGTGCCAGCAGCCCCCGGGACAGGGTTGTCTACGAGCAGTACTTC.

The chain combines TRBV28 with TRBJ1-6; 11 bases line up with TRBD1. V lost 5 bases to trimming and J lost 11 bases; unmatched junction nucleotides: 8. CDR1 and CDR2 from the germline V gene are MDHEN and SYDVKM. The CDR3 contains 15 residues. CDR3 sequence reads: CASSPGQGAAAPLHF. In nucleotides, the CDR3 is TGTGCCAGCAGTCCAGGACAGGGGGCTGCGGCACCCCTCCACTTT.

V is TRBV7-8 and J is TRBJ2-2; D unclear. V lost 10 bases and J 7 bases, leaving 25 bases between the germline ends. Germline V CDR1 and CDR2: SGHVS, FQNEAQ. The CDR3 length is 16 residues. The CDR3 reads CATQQVPATILGELFF. DNA for the CDR3: TGTGCCACCCAGCAAGTACCAGCCACGATTCTCGGGGAGCTGTTTTTT. Full variable domain (outside the CDR3, taken from reference TRBV7-8 and TRBJ2-2): GAGVSQSPRYKVAKRGQDVALRCDPISGHVSLFWYQQALGQGPEFLTYFQNEAQLDKSGLPSDRFFAERPEGSVSTLKIQRTQQEDSAVYLCATQQVPATILGELFFGEGSRLTVL.

This rearrangement joins TRBV4-1 to TRBJ1-1; D gene ambiguous. The CDR3 consists of 13 residues. CDR1 and CDR2 from the germline V gene are MGHRA and YSYEKL. V was cut by 4 bases and J by 6 bases, with 12 bases left in between. The CDR3 protein is CASSPLEGSEAFF. As DNA, the CDR3 is TGCGCCAGCAGCCCTCTGGAGGGCTCTGAAGCTTTCTTT.

In DNA, the CDR3 is TGTGCCAGCAGAAGAGAGAACAGGGGCTTGGAGACCCAGTACTTC. This codes for CASRRENRGLETQYF. The V and J genes are TRBV27 and TRBJ2-5; 7 nucleotides align to TRBD1. Germline CDR1 reads MNHEY; CDR2 reads SMNVEV (reference sequence). Trimming removed 6 bases from V and 5 bases from J; junction bases left unmatched: 12. The CDR3 spans 15 residues.

This sequence joins TRBV5-1 and TRBJ2-1; 9 bases agree with TRBD2. CDR3 length: 18 amino acids. Losses at the gene ends were 3 bases for V and 0 bases for J; bases not matched to a gene: 10. Germline-derived CDR1 and CDR2 are SGHRS and YFSETQ. As DNA, the CDR3 is TGCGCCAGCAGCTGGACTAGCGTCAGGACCTCCTCCTACAATGAGCAGTTCTTC. Amino acid sequence: CASSWTSVRTSSYNEQFF. Complete variable domain (other parts from reference TRBV5-1 and TRBJ2-1): KAGVTQTPRYLIKTRGQQVTLSCSPISGHRSVSWYQQTPGQGLQFLFEYFSETQRNKGNFPGRFSGRQFSNSRSEMNVSTLELGDSALYLCASSWTSVRTSSYNEQFFGPGTRLTVL.

V gene TRBV19 combines with J gene TRBJ2-2; D not resolved. The germline V gene has CDR1 LNHDA and CDR2 SQIVND (reference sequence). The V end was cut by 5 bases, the J end by 4 bases, with 8 bases between. CDR3 length: 13 amino acids. The CDR3 loop is CASSPQSTGELFF. CDR3 nucleotide sequence: TGTGCCAGTAGTCCGCAGAGCACCGGGGAGCTGTTTTTT. The whole variable domain, remainder taken from reference TRBV19 and TRBJ2-2, is DGGITQSPKYLFRKEGQNVTLSCEQNLNHDAMYWYRQDPGQGLRLIYYSQIVNDFQKGDIAEGYSVSREKKESFPLTVTSAQKNPTAFYLCASSPQSTGELFFGEGSRLTVL.

The rearrangement links TRBV28 to TRBJ2-3, with D maybe TRBD2 (5 bases). CDR3 length equals 13 residues. Germline loops: CDR1 MDHEN, CDR2 SYDVKM. The V and J ends lost 7 bases and 2 bases respectively, with 10 bases between them. The CDR3 loop reads CASTSLATDTQYF. In nucleotides, the CDR3 is TGTGCCAGCACCTCGCTAGCCACAGATACGCAGTATTTT.

V usage is TRBV28 and J usage is TRBJ2-7; 9 bases map to TRBD2. Germline V gene data show CDR1 as MDHEN and CDR2 as SYDVKM. CDR3 length equals 15 residues. Trimming took 6 bases from V and 5 from J; bases not matched to a gene: 11. The DNA for the CDR3 is TGTGCCAGCAGCTTGACCGGACTAGCGACCCACGAGCAGTACTTC. Encoded protein: CASSLTGLATHEQYF.

V usage is TRBV4-1 and J usage is TRBJ2-1; maybe TRBD1 (6 bases). There are 16 residues in the CDR3. In germline, CDR1 is MGHRA, CDR2 YSYEKL. V was shortened by 4 bases and J by 4 bases, with 17 bases between the two germline ends. CDR3 region: CASSPQGSAGYNEQFF. CDR3 in DNA: TGCGCCAGCAGCCCCCAGGGGAGTGCCGGATACAATGAGCAGTTCTTC.

This clone was detected once. This sequence joins TRBV15 and TRBJ2-6; D might be TRBD1 or TRBD2, each matching 5 bases. The CDR3 totals 16 residues. The germline CDR1 and CDR2 sequences are LNHNV and YYDKDF (reference sequence). Trimming removed 6 bases at V and 0 bases at J, with 12 bases between. The CDR3 sequence: CATRGTEPSGANVLTF. For the CDR3, the DNA is TGTGCCACCAGGGGGACGGAGCCCTCTGGGGCCAACGTCCTGACTTTC.

The V gene is TRBV5-4, the J gene TRBJ1-4; weak D call: TRBD1 (5 bases). Germline CDR1 SGHNT, CDR2 YYREEE (reference sequence). The CDR3 has 12 amino acids. Trimming removed 3 bases from V and 8 bases from J, with 8 bases in between. CDR3 amino acids: CASSSGGEKLFF. CDR3 nucleotide sequence: TGTGCCAGCAGCTCGGGGGGGGAAAAACTGTTTTTT.

The chain is built from TRBV5-1 and TRBJ1-1, with 8 bases aligning to TRBD1. The CDR3 has 14 residues. Germline V gene sequence: CDR1 SGHRS, CDR2 YFSETQ. J gave up 5 bases and V 7 bases, and 10 bases lay outside the gene matches. This CDR3 reads CASSSQGAGTEAFF. The CDR3, as DNA: TGCGCCAGCTCTTCGCAGGGGGCGGGAACTGAAGCTTTCTTT.

The V call is TRBV4-1, the J call TRBJ1-2, with TRBD1 identical over 7 bases. With 2 bases clipped from V and 3 bases from J, the junction kept 18 bases outside the gene matches. The CDR3 totals 19 residues. From germline, CDR1 is MGHRA and CDR2 YSYEKL. CDR3 region: CASSQLNPRLTGTDYGYTF. The CDR3 region has the DNA TGCGCCAGCAGCCAACTAAACCCTCGGCTGACAGGGACGGACTATGGCTACACCTTC.

V usage is TRBV6-6 and J usage is TRBJ1-3; 7 bases map to TRBD1. The CDR3 is 15 residues long. Per germline, CDR1 MNHNY and CDR2 SVGAGI (reference sequence). V lost 6 bases, J lost 0 bases, and 5 bases stayed unmatched. This chain's CDR3 is CASSLGGSSGNTIYF. The CDR3 bases are TGTGCCAGCAGCTTAGGGGGCAGCTCTGGAAACACCATATATTTT.

In this sample, this clone turned up a few times. The V call is TRBV19, the J call TRBJ2-4; D is unclear. CDR1 and CDR2 from the germline V gene are LNHDA and SQIVND (reference sequence). CDR3 size: 13 residues. V gave up 0 bases and J gave up 6 bases, with 6 bases separating them. The CDR3 DNA reads TGTGCCAGTAGTATAGATCTGGGAAACATTCAGTACTTC. It is translated as CASSIDLGNIQYF.

The V gene is TRBV2, the J gene TRBJ2-7; possible D gene TRBD1, 6 bases. CDR3 size: 14 residues. Germline CDR1 is SNHLY and CDR2 is FYNNEI. V was shortened by 7 bases and J by 1 base, with 14 bases between the two germline ends. DNA of the CDR3: TGTGCCAGCAATCCGGACAGCGCATCCTACGAGCAGTACTTC. This gives the protein CASNPDSASYEQYF.

The chain has TRBV5-4 and TRBJ1-4; D is unclear. CDR3 length equals 15 residues. V was trimmed by 1 base and J by 5 bases, leaving 12 bases between them. From germline, CDR1 is SGHNT and CDR2 YYREEE (reference sequence). In DNA, the CDR3 is TGTGCCAGCAGCTTGAGAGGCGGTCCGAATGAAAAACTGTTTTTT. It is translated as CASSLRGGPNEKLFF. Looking up the rest from reference TRBV5-4 and TRBJ1-4 gives the full variable domain: ETGVTQSPTHLIKTRGQQVTLRCSSQSGHNTVSWYQQALGQGPQFIFQYYREEENGRGNFPPRFSGLQFPNYSSELNVNALELDDSALYLCASSLRGGPNEKLFFGSGTQLSVL.

The chain combines TRBV7-8 with TRBJ1-5, with TRBD1 as a possible D gene (6 bases). The V gene lost 5 bases and the J gene lost 2 bases, with 13 bases spanning the gap. Germline V gene data show CDR1 as SGHVS and CDR2 as FQNEAQ. The CDR3 has 15 residues. The CDR3 DNA sequence: TGTGCCAGCAGCACAAGACAGGACGGCAATCAGCCCCAGCATTTT. Its protein product is CASSTRQDGNQPQHF.

The V and J genes are TRBV5-1 and TRBJ2-1; D may be TRBD2 (6 bases). The V end lost 3 bases, the J end lost 3 bases, and 16 bases lay between the germline ends. Germline V gene lookup returns CDR1 SGHRS and CDR2 YFSETQ. CDR3 size: 16 residues. The CDR3 nucleotides read TGCGCCAGCAGCTCGAGTTTTGGGGGGTACTACAATGAGCAGTTCTTC. It translates to CASSSSFGGYYNEQFF. Drawing the rest from reference TRBV5-1 and TRBJ2-1, the complete variable domain is KAGVTQTPRYLIKTRGQQVTLSCSPISGHRSVSWYQQTPGQGLQFLFEYFSETQRNKGNFPGRFSGRQFSNSRSEMNVSTLELGDSALYLCASSSSFGGYYNEQFFGPGTRLTVL.

The CDR3 nucleotides are TGTGCCAGCAGAAAGCCAGGGGTAGGTCCTTCCTACGAGCAGTACTTC. Translated: CASRKPGVGPSYEQYF. The chain employs TRBV11-2 and TRBJ2-7; a weak D match, TRBD1 (6 bases). The germline V gene has CDR1 SGHAT and CDR2 FQNNGV. The CDR3 is 16 amino acids. Trimming took 6 bases from V and 1 from J, leaving 19 bases between them.

This clone came up once. The J gene is TRBJ2-6, the V gene TRBV27; 8 bases are a match to TRBD1. Looked up from germline, CDR1 is MNHEY and CDR2 is SMNVEV (reference sequence). This CDR3 spans 16 amino acids. Germline trimming cut 5 bases from V and 1 base from J; bases unmatched to any gene: 4. In DNA form, the CDR3 reads TGTGCCAGCAGTCTTACAGGGGGATCTGGGGCCAACGTCCTGACTTTC. It is translated as CASSLTGGSGANVLTF.

This chain connects TRBV28 to TRBJ1-1; D gene ambiguous. Trimming cost V 8 bases and J 0 bases, with 13 bases left between them. Germline lookup yields CDR1 MDHEN and CDR2 SYDVKM. The CDR3 has 14 amino acids. The DNA for the CDR3 is TGTGCCAGCCGCTCGGTAGGGCTGAACACTGAAGCTTTCTTT. Translation: CASRSVGLNTEAFF.

This clone came up once. The rearrangement joins TRBV5-1 to TRBJ2-7; 8 nucleotides line up with TRBD1. CDR1 and CDR2 from the germline V gene are SGHRS and YFSETQ. Trimming at V came to 6 bases and at J to 3 bases, leaving 14 bases not matched to a gene. This CDR3 has 16 residues. CDR3 bases: TGCGCCAGCAACCCTGACAGGGGCGGACAAAACTACGAGCAGTACTTC. Translating gives CASNPDRGGQNYEQYF.

The chain uses TRBV7-2 and TRBJ2-5; D is perhaps TRBD2 (6 bases). Trimming cost V 2 bases and J 5 bases, with 18 bases left between them. Germline V gene lookup returns CDR1 SGHTA and CDR2 FQGNSA. This CDR3 is 16 amino acids long. CDR3 DNA sequence: TGTGCCAGCAGCTTACCGGGGACTCCCGCCTGGGAGACCCAGTACTTC. This gives the protein CASSLPGTPAWETQYF.

The chain carries TRBV19 and TRBJ2-5; D gene ambiguous. V lost 4 bases and J lost 5, with 17 bases in between. The CDR3 is made up of 15 amino acids. The germline CDR1 and CDR2 sequences are LNHDA and SQIVND (reference sequence). This chain's CDR3 is CASSRSLVGSETQYF. The CDR3 nucleotides read TGTGCCAGTAGTAGGTCTCTAGTGGGCTCGGAGACCCAGTACTTC. The full variable domain, with the rest looked up from reference TRBV19 and TRBJ2-5, is DGGITQSPKYLFRKEGQNVTLSCEQNLNHDAMYWYRQDPGQGLRLIYYSQIVNDFQKGDIAEGYSVSREKKESFPLTVTSAQKNPTAFYLCASSRSLVGSETQYFGPGTRLLVL.

The rearrangement joins TRBV27 to TRBJ1-4; D uncertain. The CDR3 runs 16 residues. Trimming pared 5 bases from V and 7 bases from J, leaving 20 bases between. Germline V gene lookup returns CDR1 MNHEY and CDR2 SMNVEV (reference sequence). The CDR3 region has the DNA TGTGCCAGCAGTCGCGTCTTCAGCATCCTGATTGAAAAACTGTTTTTT. Translating gives CASSRVFSILIEKLFF.